This T cell receptor beta chain was sequenced in a study of T cell responses to AZD1222 COVID-19 vaccine. TCRdb's table, derived via immunoSEQ multiplex PCR, lists solely in-frame clones and lacks some. This sample has around 190,000 clones; almost 95% occur once, and the top ten carry approximately 1.4%. The input for sequencing was peripheral blood, taken on day 0 of AZD1222 vaccination. This receptor was identified in an adult in good health.

CDR3 amino acids: CASSLRRFDGYTF. The CDR3 DNA reads as TGTGCCAGCAGTTTACGACGGTTTGATGGCTACACCTTC. The chain links TRBV12-3 or TRBV12-4 to TRBJ1-2; D remains ambiguous. This CDR3 is built from 13 residues. V lost 2 bases and J lost 6, with 10 bases in between.